Following are 15 T cell receptor beta chains from one sample sequenced in a study of blood T cells in healthy people across ages. Through a sample-barcoded 5' primer and a J-beta primer mix, a second PCR was run for roughly 7 to 11 cycles. TCRdb recomputed calls from the 5' RACE reads with MiXCR, one row per CDR3 protein. Of about 1.1 million distinct CDR3 sequences in the sample, 35% to 40% were seen once. The source material was blood. The receptors originated from a man aged 18 to 29 in good health.

The chain carries TRBV27 and TRBJ1-1; 7 nucleotides align to TRBD1. CDR1 MNHEY and CDR2 SMNVEV come from the germline V gene (reference sequence). The CDR3 covers 15 residues. V lost 6 bases to trimming and J lost 5 bases; unmatched junction nucleotides: 12. The CDR3 loop reads CASSRGGGWSTEAFF. In DNA, the CDR3 is TGTGCCAGCAGCCGGGGAGGGGGCTGGAGTACTGAAGCTTTCTTT.

This clonotype was detected a few times. This CDR3 is CASSLEVRTGVSQPQHF. The CDR3 DNA sequence: TGTGCCAGCAGCTTAGAGGTTAGGACAGGGGTGAGTCAGCCCCAGCATTTT. The chain recombines TRBV7-2 with TRBJ1-5; 9 bases line up with TRBD1. Germline CDR1 reads SGHTA; CDR2 reads FQGNSA. The junction had 10 bases not matched to a gene; V was cut back by 1 base and J by 6 bases. The CDR3 length is 17 residues.

The chain combines TRBV7-9 with TRBJ2-2, with a possible D match to TRBD1 (6 bases). The CDR3 runs to 13 residues. Trimming removed 5 bases at V and 6 bases at J, with 10 bases between. The germline V gene encodes CDR1 SEHNR and CDR2 FQNEAQ (reference sequence). Written as DNA, the CDR3 is TGTGCCAGCAGCCCCAGGACAGCCGGGGAGCTGTTTTTT. Translated, it gives CASSPRTAGELFF.

The chain is built from TRBV12-3 or TRBV12-4 and TRBJ1-1, with 10 nucleotides matching TRBD1. V dropped 8 bases and J dropped 5; count of bases not matched to a gene: 8. CDR3 length: 14 amino acids. This CDR3 reads CASDSGTGVTEAFF. The CDR3 DNA reads as TGTGCCAGCGACTCCGGGACAGGGGTAACTGAAGCTTTCTTT.

As concerns this clonotype: This could be a read error, since a much larger clone is one nucleotide away. Without the conserved terminal phenylalanine or tryptophan, this CDR3 likely stems from a read error. The V and J genes are TRBV29-1 and TRBJ2-3; D possibly uses TRBD1 or TRBD2 (5 bases each). V gave up 5 bases and J gave up 3 bases, with 18 bases separating them. The CDR3 contains 15 residues. Per germline, CDR1 SQVTM and CDR2 ANQGSEA. The CDR3 loop is CSVHGTRGATDTQYL. The DNA for the CDR3 is TGCAGCGTTCACGGTACTAGAGGGGCGACAGATACGCAGTATTTG.

To note about this clonotype: One end of the junction varies from germline; a read error may be responsible. This rearrangement joins TRBV20-1 to TRBJ1-6; D is perhaps TRBD1 (5 bases). The CDR3 sequence is 14 residues long. CDR1 and CDR2 (germline): DFQATT, SNEGSKA (reference sequence). The CDR3 sequence is CSARGSGASSPPHF. The CDR3 region has the DNA TGCAGTGCTAGAGGATCTGGGGCAAGCTCACCCCCCCACTTT.

CDR3 nucleotides: TGTGCCAGCAGTGAATATATCCCGGGACAGGACGATAATTCACCCCTCCACTTT. It translates to CASSEYIPGQDDNSPLHF. V is TRBV25-1 and J is TRBJ1-6; 8 bases map to TRBD1. The CDR3 is made up of 18 amino acids. In germline, CDR1 is MGHDK, CDR2 SYGVNS. The V segment lost 0 bases and the J segment 5 bases; nucleotides outside the gene matches: 9.

This clonotype was recorded at least ten times. The rearrangement links TRBV29-1 to TRBJ1-4, with a weak D call TRBD1 (5 bases). The germline V and J ends were trimmed by 7 bases and 3 bases, with 12 bases remaining between them. Germline V gene sequence: CDR1 SQVTM, CDR2 ANQGSEA. The CDR3 contains 13 residues. CDR3 amino acids: CSGLQDPNEKLFF. Here the CDR3 DNA reads TGCAGCGGGCTACAGGATCCTAATGAAAAACTGTTTTTT. Supplemented by reference TRBV29-1 and TRBJ1-4, the full variable domain reads SAVISQKPSRDICQRGTSLTIQCQVDSQVTMMFWYRQQPGQSLTLIATANQGSEATYESGFVIDKFPISRPNLTFSTLTVSNMSPEDSSIYLCSGLQDPNEKLFFGSGTQLSVL.

The V and J genes are TRBV4-3 and TRBJ1-1; 7 nucleotides agree with TRBD1. V shed 3 bases, J shed 4 bases, and the junction held 8 bases outside the gene matches. The CDR3 consists of 15 residues. CDR1 LGHNA and CDR2 YSLEER come from the germline V gene. In nucleotides, the CDR3 is TGCGCCAGCAGCCACAGGACAGGCCGTGGCACTGAAGCTTTCTTT. As protein: CASSHRTGRGTEAFF.

The CDR3 protein is CASSPSGTGSTDTQYF. The CDR3 nucleotides read TGTGCCAGCAGCCCGTCCGGGACAGGTTCCACAGATACGCAGTATTTT. The V call is TRBV7-8, the J call TRBJ2-3; 8 positions agree with TRBD1. Germline-derived CDR1 and CDR2 are SGHVS and FQNEAQ. V lost 5 bases to trimming and J lost 2 bases; unmatched junction nucleotides: 9. The CDR3 totals 16 residues.

This clonotype was found once. This sequence joins TRBV7-2 and TRBJ1-1; 9 nucleotides align to TRBD1. The CDR3 sequence is 14 residues long. Germline trimming cut 5 bases from V and 4 bases from J; bases unmatched to any gene: 5. Germline CDR1 and CDR2: SGHTA and FQGNSA. The CDR3 spells CASSKTGGGTEAFF. For the CDR3, the DNA is TGTGCCAGCAGCAAGACAGGGGGGGGCACTGAAGCTTTCTTT.

The rearrangement links TRBV4-1 to TRBJ1-3; perhaps TRBD1 as D (5 bases). Germline values: CDR1 MGHRA, CDR2 YSYEKL. Trimming left V 4 bases short and J 4 bases short, with 11 bases between. CDR3 length equals 14 residues. In DNA, the CDR3 is TGCGCCAGCAGCCGCGGAGGGGAGGGAAACACCATATATTTT. The encoded protein is CASSRGGEGNTIYF.

The V call is TRBV9, the J call TRBJ1-2; 11 bases map to TRBD1. Germline CDR1 is SGDLS and CDR2 is YYNGEE. Trimming took 4 bases from V and 1 from J; bases not matched to a gene: 3. This CDR3 contains 15 residues. This chain's CDR3 is CASSLGTGGNYGYTF. CDR3 in DNA: TGTGCCAGCAGCCTCGGGACAGGGGGTAACTATGGCTACACCTTC.

The gene calls are TRBV6-1 and TRBJ1-6, with 9 bases lining up with TRBD1. J lost 7 bases, V lost 8 bases, and 15 bases had no gene match. The CDR3 runs 17 residues. Germline V gives CDR1 MNHNS, CDR2 SASEGT. The CDR3, as DNA: TGTGCCAGCGGCGAGGGGACAGGGCGTCGGAGAAATTCACCCCTCCACTTT. It specifies CASGEGTGRRRNSPLHF.

This clonotype was seen a few times. The chain uses TRBV5-1 and TRBJ1-2; 8 nucleotides agree with TRBD1. V lost 4 bases to trimming and J lost 4 bases; unmatched junction nucleotides: 15. This CDR3 is 17 amino acids long. Germline loops: CDR1 SGHRS, CDR2 YFSETQ. This CDR3 is CASSPDHTGTGGYGYTF. The DNA of the CDR3 is TGCGCCAGCAGCCCAGATCATACCGGGACAGGAGGCTATGGCTACACCTTC.